Sequencing of this T cell receptor (beta chain) was carried out in a study of blood T cells in healthy people across ages. Ranging in age from about 6 to 95, the donors were healthy Caucasian individuals from Russia. For every donor, a draw yielded about 10 milliliters of peripheral blood. V shed 3 bases and J shed 7 bases, with 20 bases lying between them. The CDR3 has 15 amino acids. In germline, CDR1 is SGDLS, CDR2 YYNGEE. Notes on the study in general: Relative to aged donors, long-lived donors carried more naive CD4+ cells and displayed higher diversity.

On this clonotype itself: No antigen is known for it.

Next came a second PCR, run for about 6 to 12 cycles, which used a sample-barcoded 5' primer along with a J-beta primer mix. Every molecule of cDNA carried a tag from a template-switch adaptor with 12 random nucleotides. Using its own MiXCR run on the 5' RACE reads, TCRdb lists one record per CDR3 protein. The sample consists of 700,000 to 850,000 distinct CDR3 sequences, roughly 35% of them appearing once. The sequence was obtained from a man between 18 and 29 years old in good health. V and J are TRBV9 and TRBJ2-7, with D hard to call. Sequencing was carried out using blood. The CDR3, as DNA: TGTGCCAGCAGCGCCCCTCCGGTGACTCACAATGAGCAGTACTTC. This sequence encodes CASSAPPVTHNEQYF.